A single T cell receptor beta chain is shown here with its context. Its target antigen remains unknown. There are no base qualities to consult, and no much larger clone falls within one base. These data originate in a study of T cells in localized non-small cell lung cancer (TCRdb year 2020). Regarding the study in general: T cell repertoires of approximately 250 early-stage NSCLC patients were analyzed, with tumors being compared against uninvolved tumor-adjacent lungs. All 250 or so NSCLC patients in the cohort were treatment-naive and had localized lung tumors that were resected. NSCLC patients had a mean age of approximately 70 years, and 120 to 150 were male and more than 90 female. Paper-wide results and their limitations: Because the study design was exploratory, TCR variables were selected using unadjusted p-values without false-discovery rate correction. Longer overall survival was associated with higher T cell density in blood, whereas shorter survival was associated with higher clonality in adjacent lung. A median of about 53 of the top 100 tumor clones were detected in paired uninvolved adjacent lung, and some 29 of these tumor clones were also found among the top 100 clones of the paired uninvolved adjacent lung. Uninvolved tumor-adjacent lung showed the highest T cell clonality, higher than tumor, which suggests more focused antigenic responses in the uninvolved tumor-adjacent lung. Because multi-region tumor sequencing was not done, intratumor heterogeneity could not be ruled out.

The immunoSEQ Assay was used to sequence TCR beta CDR3 regions from DNA. The published analysis was carried out like this. To compute T cell density, TCR beta template counts were normalized to usable DNA, which was estimated by amplifying housekeeping genes. Richness was estimated with the preseqR package, extrapolating to 400,000 templates for PBMC samples and 120,000 templates for tissue samples. Clonality was calculated as one minus Pielou's evenness. Tissue-enriched TCRs were identified through differential abundance testing performed on productive amino-acid clonotypes, with a minimum total count of 5 and an alpha of 0.1. The Jaccard Index and the Morisita Overlap Index were used to measure repertoire overlap between compartments. GLIPH grouped TCR beta CDR3s together with public tetramer-defined viral CDR3s, and a viral motif had to include at least three viral sequences and also show V-gene enrichment. This immuneACCESS table, as held by TCRdb, lists in-frame sequences with V and J called but not all clones. Of the missing ones, under half trace to an unresolved V gene in checked studies; the others have no known cause. Clone size and V and J calls were adopted from that table, with D and trimming inferred from the DNA. The sample profile shows about 39,000 clones; 79% of them were found once. The ten top clones hold roughly 36% of the sample.

Including the terminal cysteine and phenylalanine, the CDR3 comprises 19 residues. Here the CDR3 DNA is all that survives: 57 bases in frame from base 1. V lost 3 bases and J lost 1 base, and the count of bases not matched to a germline gene is 11. The germline V gene provides CDR1 MDHEN and CDR2 SYDVKM. At diagnosis, peripheral blood, uninvolved tumor-adjacent lung and tumor were collected and stored as a combination of fresh-frozen and FFPE material. For TCR repertoire profiling, blood samples were analyzed as peripheral blood mononuclear cells. This specimen consisted of PBMCs, obtained before any cancer treatment. The clonotype originates from a woman between 40 and 69 years old with stage II squamous cell lung carcinoma. The V gene is TRBV28 and the J gene is TRBJ2-2; a stretch of 10 junction bases matches TRBD2. The CDR3: CASSFAATWTSGNTGELFF. The bases are TGTGCCAGCAGTTTCGCTGCTACTTGGACTAGCGGGAACACCGGGGAGCTGTTTTTT. Reference TRBV28 and TRBJ2-2 proteins supply the regions before and after the CDR3; the full variable domain is: DVKVTQSSRYLVKRTGEKVFLECVQDMDHENMFWYRQDPGLGLRLIYFSYDVKMKEKGDIPEGYSVSREKKERFSLILESASTNQTSMYLCASSFAATWTSGNTGELFFGEGSRLTVL.